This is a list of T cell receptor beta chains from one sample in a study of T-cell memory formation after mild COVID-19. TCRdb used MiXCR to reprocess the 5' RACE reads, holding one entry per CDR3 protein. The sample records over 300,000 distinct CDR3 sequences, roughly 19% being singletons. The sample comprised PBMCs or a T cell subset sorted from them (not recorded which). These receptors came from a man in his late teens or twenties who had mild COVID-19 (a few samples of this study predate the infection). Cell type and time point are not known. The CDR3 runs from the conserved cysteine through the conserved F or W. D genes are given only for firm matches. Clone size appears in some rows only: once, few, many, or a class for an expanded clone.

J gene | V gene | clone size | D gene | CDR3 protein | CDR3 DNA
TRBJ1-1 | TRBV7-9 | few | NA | CASSTGSGDTEAFF | TGTGCCAGCAGCACAGGGTCGGGGGATACTGAAGCTTTCTTT
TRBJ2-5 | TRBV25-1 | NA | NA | CASSAYLHRRGPGETQYF | TGTGCCAGCAGCGCATACCTACACCGACGAGGACCGGGGGAGACCCAGTACTTC
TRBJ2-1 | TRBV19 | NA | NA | CASSIVPGLNEQFF | TGTGCCAGTAGTATAGTCCCAGGGCTCAATGAGCAGTTCTTC
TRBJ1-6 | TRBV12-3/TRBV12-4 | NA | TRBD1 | CASSTWGRGGGSPLHF | TGTGCCAGCAGTACTTGGGGCAGGGGGGGAGGATCACCCCTCCACTTT
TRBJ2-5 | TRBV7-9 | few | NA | CASSLATKTQYF | TGTGCCAGCTCCTTGGCTACGAAGACCCAGTACTTC
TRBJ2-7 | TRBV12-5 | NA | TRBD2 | CASGYGGDEQYF | TGTGCTAGTGGTTACGGGGGGGACGAGCAGTACTTC
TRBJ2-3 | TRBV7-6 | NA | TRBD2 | CASSFKTSGGTDTQYF | TGTGCCAGCAGCTTTAAGACTAGCGGGGGCACAGATACGCAGTATTTT
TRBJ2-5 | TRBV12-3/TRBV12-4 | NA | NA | CASSPLGLALGQYF | TGTGCCAGCAGTCCCCTAGGGTTAGCCCTCGGGCAGTACTTC
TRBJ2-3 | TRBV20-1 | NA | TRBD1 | CSAPQGAVGDTQYF | TGCAGTGCGCCACAGGGGGCAGTAGGAGATACGCAGTATTTT
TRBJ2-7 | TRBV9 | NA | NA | CASSVAGADQGEQYF | TGTGCCAGCAGCGTAGCGGGGGCAGACCAAGGCGAGCAGTACTTC
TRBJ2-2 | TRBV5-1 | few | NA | CASSFGGSTGELFF | TGCGCCAGCAGCTTCGGTGGAAGCACCGGGGAGCTGTTTTTT
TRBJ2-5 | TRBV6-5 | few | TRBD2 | CASSSTSGGAGGETQYF | TGTGCCAGCAGTTCAACTAGCGGGGGGGCAGGAGGAGAGACCCAGTACTTC
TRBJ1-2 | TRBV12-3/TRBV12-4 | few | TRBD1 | CASSFTGTAPTYGYTF | TGTGCCAGCAGTTTCACCGGGACAGCTCCCACCTATGGCTACACCTTC
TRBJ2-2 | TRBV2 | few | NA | CASSESYTGELFF | TGTGCCAGCAGTGAAAGCTACACCGGGGAGCTGTTTTTT
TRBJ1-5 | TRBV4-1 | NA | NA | CASSQHRDTNQPQHF | TGCGCCAGCAGCCAGCACCGGGACACCAATCAGCCCCAGCATTTT
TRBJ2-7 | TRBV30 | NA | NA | CAWTPGGYEQYF | TGTGCCTGGACCCCTGGGGGCTACGAGCAGTACTTC
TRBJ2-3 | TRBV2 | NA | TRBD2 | CASSRTSGTDTQYF | TGTGCCAGCAGTCGAACTAGCGGCACAGATACGCAGTATTTT
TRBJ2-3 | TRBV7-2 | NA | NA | CASSRQGDTQYF | TGTGCCAGCAGTCGTCAAGGGGATACGCAGTATTTT
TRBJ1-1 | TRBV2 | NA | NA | CASRRSPGEAFF | TGTGCCAGCCGAAGAAGTCCGGGTGAAGCTTTCTTT
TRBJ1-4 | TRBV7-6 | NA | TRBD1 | CASSLEGDSNEKLFF | TGTGCCAGCAGCTTAGAAGGGGACAGTAATGAAAAACTGTTTTTT
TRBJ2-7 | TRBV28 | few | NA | CASSFGPREQYF | TGTGCCAGCAGTTTTGGCCCCCGGGAGCAGTACTTC
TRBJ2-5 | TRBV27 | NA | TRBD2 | CASSPGLAGGPWETQYF | TGTGCCAGCAGTCCAGGACTAGCGGGGGGGCCGTGGGAGACCCAGTACTTC
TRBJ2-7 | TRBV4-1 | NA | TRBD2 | CASSQGASGSYEQYF | TGCGCCAGCAGCCAAGGGGCTAGCGGATCCTACGAGCAGTACTTC
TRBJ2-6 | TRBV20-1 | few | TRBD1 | CSARQGASGANVLTF | TGCAGTGCGAGACAGGGGGCCTCTGGGGCCAACGTCCTGACTTTC
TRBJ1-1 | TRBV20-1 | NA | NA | CSAGYPGVGAEAFF | TGCAGTGCCGGCTACCCAGGGGTCGGGGCTGAAGCTTTCTTT
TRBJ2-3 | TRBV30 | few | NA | CAWSVSHGRVSTDTQYF | TGTGCCTGGAGTGTATCCCACGGCAGGGTCAGCACAGATACGCAGTATTTT
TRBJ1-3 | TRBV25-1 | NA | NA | CASSESAALHGNTIYF | TGTGCCAGCAGTGAATCGGCAGCGCTACATGGAAACACCATATATTTT
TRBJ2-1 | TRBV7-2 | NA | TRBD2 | CASSSLSTSGGGNEQFF | TGTGCCAGCAGCTCCCTAAGCACTAGCGGGGGAGGCAATGAGCAGTTCTTC
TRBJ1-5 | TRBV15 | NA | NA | CATSRARHLSNQPQHF | TGTGCCACCAGCAGAGCTCGACACCTTAGCAATCAGCCCCAGCATTTT
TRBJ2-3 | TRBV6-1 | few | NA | CASSEGTSTDTQYF | TGTGCCAGCAGTGAAGGGACGAGCACAGATACGCAGTATTTT
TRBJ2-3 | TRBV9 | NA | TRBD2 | CASSVGKLAGGPTQYF | TGTGCCAGCAGCGTAGGGAAACTAGCGGGGGGTCCTACGCAGTATTTT
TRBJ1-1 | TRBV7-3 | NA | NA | CASSLNGGWTEAFF | TGTGCCAGCAGCTTAAATGGGGGCTGGACTGAAGCTTTCTTT
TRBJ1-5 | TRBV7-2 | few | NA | CASTVVEGQPQHF | TGTGCCAGCACGGTAGTAGAGGGTCAGCCCCAGCATTTT
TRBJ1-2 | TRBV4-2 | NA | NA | CASSQELDGTFDGYTF | TGTGCCAGCAGCCAAGAATTGGACGGAACCTTTGATGGCTACACCTTC
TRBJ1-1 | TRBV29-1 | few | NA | CSAPLSGTEAFF | TGCAGCGCCCCTTTGAGCGGCACTGAAGCTTTCTTT
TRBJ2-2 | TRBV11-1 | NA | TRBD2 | CASSYLSGLAGGPWNTGELFF | TGTGCCAGCAGCTATCTCTCGGGACTAGCGGGGGGGCCTTGGAACACCGGGGAGCTGTTTTTT
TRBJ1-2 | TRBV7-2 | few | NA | CASSSGLFYGYTF | TGTGCCAGCAGCTCCGGACTCTTCTATGGCTACACCTTC
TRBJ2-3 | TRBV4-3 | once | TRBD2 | CASSTGTSWGTDTQYF | TGCGCCAGCAGCACCGGGACTAGCTGGGGGACAGATACGCAGTATTTT
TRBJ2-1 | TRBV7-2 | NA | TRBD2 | CASTIGRGGAGEQFF | TGTGCCAGCACCATAGGGCGGGGGGGCGCCGGTGAGCAGTTCTTC
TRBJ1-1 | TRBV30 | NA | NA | CAWSPIRRGDTEAFF | TGTGCCTGGAGTCCCATCAGGAGGGGAGACACTGAAGCTTTCTTT
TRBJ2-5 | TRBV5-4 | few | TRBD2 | CASSFSAGLQETQYF | TGTGCCAGCAGCTTTTCAGCGGGGCTACAAGAGACCCAGTACTTC
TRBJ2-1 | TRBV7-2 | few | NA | CASSLGDYNEQFF | TGTGCCAGCAGCTTAGGGGACTACAATGAGCAGTTCTTC
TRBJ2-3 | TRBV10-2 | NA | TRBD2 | CASSASGENTQYF | TGCGCCAGCAGTGCCAGCGGGGAAAATACGCAGTATTTT
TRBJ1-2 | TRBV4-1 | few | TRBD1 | CASSQGTGGLNYGYTF | TGCGCCAGCAGCCAAGGGACAGGGGGCTTGAACTATGGCTACACCTTC
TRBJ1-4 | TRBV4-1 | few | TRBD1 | CASRDRTQKLFF | TGCGCCAGCAGGGACAGGACCCAAAAACTGTTTTTT